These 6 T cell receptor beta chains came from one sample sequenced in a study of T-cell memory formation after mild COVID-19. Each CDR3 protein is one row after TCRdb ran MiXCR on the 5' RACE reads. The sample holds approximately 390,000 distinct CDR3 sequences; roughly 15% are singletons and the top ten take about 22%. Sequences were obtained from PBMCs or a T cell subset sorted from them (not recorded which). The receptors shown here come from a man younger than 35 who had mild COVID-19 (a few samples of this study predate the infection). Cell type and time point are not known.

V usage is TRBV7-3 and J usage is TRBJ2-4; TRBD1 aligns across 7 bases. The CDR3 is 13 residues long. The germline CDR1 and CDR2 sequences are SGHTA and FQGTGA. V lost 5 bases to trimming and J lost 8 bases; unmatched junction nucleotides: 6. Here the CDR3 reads CASSLTGEDIQYF. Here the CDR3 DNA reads TGTGCCAGCAGCCTCACAGGGGAAGACATTCAGTACTTC.

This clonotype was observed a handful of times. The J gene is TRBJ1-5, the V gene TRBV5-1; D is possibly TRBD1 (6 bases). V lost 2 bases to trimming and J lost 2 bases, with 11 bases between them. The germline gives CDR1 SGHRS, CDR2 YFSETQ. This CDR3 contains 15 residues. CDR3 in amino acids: CASSLAPGGNQPQHF. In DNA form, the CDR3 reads TGCGCCAGCAGCTTAGCCCCAGGGGGCAATCAGCCCCAGCATTTT.

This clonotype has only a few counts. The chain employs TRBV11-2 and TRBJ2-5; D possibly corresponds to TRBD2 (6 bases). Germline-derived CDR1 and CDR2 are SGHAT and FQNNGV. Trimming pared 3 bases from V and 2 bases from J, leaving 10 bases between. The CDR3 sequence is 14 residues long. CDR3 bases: TGTGCCAGCAGCTTCTTCGGGGGACAAGAGACCCAGTACTTC. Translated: CASSFFGGQETQYF.

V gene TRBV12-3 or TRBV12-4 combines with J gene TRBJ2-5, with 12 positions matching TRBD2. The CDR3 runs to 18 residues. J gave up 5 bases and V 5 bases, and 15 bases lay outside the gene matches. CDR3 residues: CASSPGTSGHPTPETQYF. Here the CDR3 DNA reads TGTGCCAGCAGTCCCGGGACTAGCGGGCACCCCACACCGGAGACCCAGTACTTC.

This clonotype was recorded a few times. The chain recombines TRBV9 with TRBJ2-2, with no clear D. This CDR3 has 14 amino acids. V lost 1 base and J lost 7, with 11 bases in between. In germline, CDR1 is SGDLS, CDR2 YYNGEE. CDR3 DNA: TGTGCCAGCAGCGTACAATGGCCCGGCGGGGAGCTGTTTTTT. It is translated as CASSVQWPGGELFF.

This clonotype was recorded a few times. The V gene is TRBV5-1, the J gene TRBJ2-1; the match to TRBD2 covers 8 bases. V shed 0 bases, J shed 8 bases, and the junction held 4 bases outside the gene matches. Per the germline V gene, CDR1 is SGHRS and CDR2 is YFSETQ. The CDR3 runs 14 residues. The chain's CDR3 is CASSLAGGVYEQFF. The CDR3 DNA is TGCGCCAGCAGCTTGGCCGGGGGGGTCTATGAGCAGTTCTTC.